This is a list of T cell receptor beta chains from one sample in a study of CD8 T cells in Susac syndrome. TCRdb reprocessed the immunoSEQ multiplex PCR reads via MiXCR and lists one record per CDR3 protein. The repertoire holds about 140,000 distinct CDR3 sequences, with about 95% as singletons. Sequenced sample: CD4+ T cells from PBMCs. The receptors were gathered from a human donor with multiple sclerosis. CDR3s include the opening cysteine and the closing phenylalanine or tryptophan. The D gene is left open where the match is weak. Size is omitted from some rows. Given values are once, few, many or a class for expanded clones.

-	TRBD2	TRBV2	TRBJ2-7	CASSEGTSSYEQYF	TGTGCCAGCAGTGAAGGGACTAGCTCCTACGAGCAGTACTTC
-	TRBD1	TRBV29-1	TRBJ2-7	CSVGAPPDRGNYEQYF	TGCAGCGTAGGGGCCCCCCCTGACAGGGGAAACTACGAGCAGTACTTC
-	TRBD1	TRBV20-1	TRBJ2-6	CSARDRDTGANVLTF	TGCAGTGCCCGTGACAGGGACACTGGGGCCAACGTCCTGACTTTC
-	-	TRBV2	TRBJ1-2	CASSLIGRGDYGYTF	TGTGCCAGCAGCCTAATTGGCAGGGGTGACTATGGCTACACCTTC
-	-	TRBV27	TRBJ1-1	CASKRVRGTEAFF	TGTGCCAGCAAGAGGGTAAGAGGCACTGAAGCTTTCTTT
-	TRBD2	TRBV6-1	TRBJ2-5	CASRREAGGETQYF	TGTGCCAGCAGGAGGGAAGCGGGGGGAGAGACCCAGTACTTC
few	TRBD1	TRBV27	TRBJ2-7	CASSFNRGYEQYF	TGTGCCAGCAGTTTTAACAGGGGTTACGAGCAGTACTTC
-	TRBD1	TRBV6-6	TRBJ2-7	CASSPLTGTYEQYF	TGTGCCAGCAGTCCTCTGACAGGGACCTACGAGCAGTACTTC
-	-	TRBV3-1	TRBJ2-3	CASSKTDTQYF	TGTGCCAGCTCGAAAACAGATACGCAGTATTTT
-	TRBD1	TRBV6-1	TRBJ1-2	CASTPGGRTYGYTF	TGTGCCAGCACCCCAGGGGGGAGGACCTATGGCTACACCTTC
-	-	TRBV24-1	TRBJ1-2	CATSEDRQAYGYTF	TGTGCCACCAGTGAGGACCGACAGGCCTATGGCTACACCTTC
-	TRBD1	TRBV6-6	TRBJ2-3	CASSLPGQGARDTQYF	TGTGCCAGCAGTCTCCCTGGACAGGGGGCAAGGGATACGCAGTATTTT
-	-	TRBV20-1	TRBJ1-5	CSASQVRGSNQPQHF	TGCAGTGCCTCCCAGGTCCGGGGCAGCAATCAGCCCCAGCATTTT
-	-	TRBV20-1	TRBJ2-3	CSATPIPGQSTQTDTQYF	TGCAGTGCTACTCCGATACCGGGACAATCGACTCAAACAGATACGCAGTATTTT